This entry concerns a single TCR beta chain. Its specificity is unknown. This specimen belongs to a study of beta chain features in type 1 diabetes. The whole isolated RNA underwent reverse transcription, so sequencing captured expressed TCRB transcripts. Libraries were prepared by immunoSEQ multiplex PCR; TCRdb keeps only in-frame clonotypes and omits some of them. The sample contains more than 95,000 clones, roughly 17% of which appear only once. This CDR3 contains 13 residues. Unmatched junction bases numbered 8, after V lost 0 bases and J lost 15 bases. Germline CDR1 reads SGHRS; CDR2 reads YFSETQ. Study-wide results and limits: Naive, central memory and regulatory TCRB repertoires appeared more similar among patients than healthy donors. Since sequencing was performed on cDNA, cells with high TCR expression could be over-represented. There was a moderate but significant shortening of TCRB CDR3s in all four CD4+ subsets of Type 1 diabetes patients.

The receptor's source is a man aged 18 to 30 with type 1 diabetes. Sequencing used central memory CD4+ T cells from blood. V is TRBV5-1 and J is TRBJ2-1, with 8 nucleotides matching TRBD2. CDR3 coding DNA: TGCGCCAGCAGCTTGGGTTGGCGGGAGGACCCGTTCTTC. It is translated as CASSLGWREDPFF.